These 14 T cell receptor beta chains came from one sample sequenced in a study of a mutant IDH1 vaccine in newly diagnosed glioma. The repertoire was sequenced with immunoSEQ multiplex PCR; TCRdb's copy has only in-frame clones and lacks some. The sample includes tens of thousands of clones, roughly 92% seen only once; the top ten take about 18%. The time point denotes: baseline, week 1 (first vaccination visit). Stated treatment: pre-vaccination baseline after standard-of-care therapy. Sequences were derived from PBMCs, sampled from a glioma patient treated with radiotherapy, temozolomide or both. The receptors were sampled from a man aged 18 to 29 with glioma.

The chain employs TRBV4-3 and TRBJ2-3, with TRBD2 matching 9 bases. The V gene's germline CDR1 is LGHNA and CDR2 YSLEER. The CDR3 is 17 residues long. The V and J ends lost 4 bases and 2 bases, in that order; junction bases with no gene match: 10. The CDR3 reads CASSPRWAGGVTDTQYF. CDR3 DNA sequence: TGCGCCAGCAGCCCAAGGTGGGCGGGAGGGGTCACAGATACGCAGTATTTT.

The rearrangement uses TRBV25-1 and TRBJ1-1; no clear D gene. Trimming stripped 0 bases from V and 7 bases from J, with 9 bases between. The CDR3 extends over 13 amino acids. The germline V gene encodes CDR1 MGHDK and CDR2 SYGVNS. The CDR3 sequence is CASSEYGQREAFF. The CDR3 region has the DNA TGTGCCAGCAGTGAATATGGGCAGCGTGAAGCTTTCTTT.

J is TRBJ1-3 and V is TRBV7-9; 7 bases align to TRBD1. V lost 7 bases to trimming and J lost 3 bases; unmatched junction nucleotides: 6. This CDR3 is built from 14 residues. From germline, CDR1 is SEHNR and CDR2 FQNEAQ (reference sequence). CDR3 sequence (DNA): TGTGCCAGCAACCGAGACAGGGATGGAAACACCATATATTTT. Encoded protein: CASNRDRDGNTIYF.

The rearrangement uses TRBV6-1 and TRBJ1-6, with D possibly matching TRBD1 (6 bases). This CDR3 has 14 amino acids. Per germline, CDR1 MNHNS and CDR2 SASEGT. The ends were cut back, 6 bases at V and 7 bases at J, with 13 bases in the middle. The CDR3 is CASRDSPANSPLHF. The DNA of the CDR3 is TGTGCCAGCAGGGACAGTCCAGCCAATTCACCCCTCCACTTT.

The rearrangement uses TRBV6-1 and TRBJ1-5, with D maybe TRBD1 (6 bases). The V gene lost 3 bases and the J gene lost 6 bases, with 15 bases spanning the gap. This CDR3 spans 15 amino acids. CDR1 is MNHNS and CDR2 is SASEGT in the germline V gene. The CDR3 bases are TGTGCCAGCAGTGACGACTCCCGGGGGCCTCAGCCCCAGCATTTT. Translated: CASSDDSRGPQPQHF.

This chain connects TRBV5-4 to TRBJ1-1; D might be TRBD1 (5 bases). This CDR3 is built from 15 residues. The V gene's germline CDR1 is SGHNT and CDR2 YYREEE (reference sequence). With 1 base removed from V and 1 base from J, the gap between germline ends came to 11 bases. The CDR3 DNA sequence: TGTGCCAGCAGCTTGTTCCGGGACGGGAACACTGAAGCTTTCTTT. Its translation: CASSLFRDGNTEAFF.

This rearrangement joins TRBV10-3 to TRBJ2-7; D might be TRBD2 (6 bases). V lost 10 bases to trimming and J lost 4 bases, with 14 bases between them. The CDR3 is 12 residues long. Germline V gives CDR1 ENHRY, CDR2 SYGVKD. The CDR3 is CATGDSQYEQYF. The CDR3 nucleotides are TGTGCCACGGGGGACTCCCAATACGAGCAGTACTTC.

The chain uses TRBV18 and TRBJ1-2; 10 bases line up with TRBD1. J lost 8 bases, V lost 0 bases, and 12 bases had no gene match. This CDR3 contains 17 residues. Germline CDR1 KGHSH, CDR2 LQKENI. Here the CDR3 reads CASSPPEIGTGVRGYTF. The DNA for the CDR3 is TGTGCCAGCTCACCACCGGAAATCGGGACAGGGGTTCGGGGCTACACCTTC.

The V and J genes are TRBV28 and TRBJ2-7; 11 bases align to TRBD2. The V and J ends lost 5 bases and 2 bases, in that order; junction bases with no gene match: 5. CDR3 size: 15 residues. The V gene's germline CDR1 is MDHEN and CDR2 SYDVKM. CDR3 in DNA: TGTGCCAGCAGTAGGGGACTAGCGGTCCCCTACGAGCAGTACTTC. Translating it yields CASSRGLAVPYEQYF.

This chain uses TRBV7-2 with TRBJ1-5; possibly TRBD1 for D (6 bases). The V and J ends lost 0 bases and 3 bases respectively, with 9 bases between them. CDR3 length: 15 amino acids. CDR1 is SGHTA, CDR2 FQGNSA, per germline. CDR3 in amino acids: CASSLAPGANQPQHF. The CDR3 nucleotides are TGTGCCAGCAGCTTAGCGCCAGGGGCCAATCAGCCCCAGCATTTT.

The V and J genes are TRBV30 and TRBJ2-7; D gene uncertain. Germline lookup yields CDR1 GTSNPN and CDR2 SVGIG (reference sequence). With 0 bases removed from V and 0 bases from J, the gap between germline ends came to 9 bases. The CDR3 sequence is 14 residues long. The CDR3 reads CAWSVPQLSYEQYF. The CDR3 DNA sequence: TGTGCCTGGAGTGTACCTCAACTCTCCTACGAGCAGTACTTC.

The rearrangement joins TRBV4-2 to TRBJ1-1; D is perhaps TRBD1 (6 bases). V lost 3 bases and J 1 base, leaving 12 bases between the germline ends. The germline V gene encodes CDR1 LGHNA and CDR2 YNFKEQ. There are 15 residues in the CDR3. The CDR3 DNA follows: TGTGCCAGCAGCCAGGGACACTCCCAGAACACTGAAGCTTTCTTT. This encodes CASSQGHSQNTEAFF.

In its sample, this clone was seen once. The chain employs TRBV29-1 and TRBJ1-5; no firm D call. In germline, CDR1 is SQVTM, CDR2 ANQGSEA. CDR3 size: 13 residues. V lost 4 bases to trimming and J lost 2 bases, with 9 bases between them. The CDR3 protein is CSVGSGGNQPQHF. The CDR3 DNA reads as TGCAGCGTTGGGTCTGGGGGCAATCAGCCCCAGCATTTT.

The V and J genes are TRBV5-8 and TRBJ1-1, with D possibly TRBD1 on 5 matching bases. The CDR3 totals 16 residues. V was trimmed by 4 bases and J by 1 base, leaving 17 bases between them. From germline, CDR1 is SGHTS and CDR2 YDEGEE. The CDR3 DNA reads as TGTGCCAGCAGCCCGTCACAAACAACAGGGAACACTGAAGCTTTCTTT. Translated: CASSPSQTTGNTEAFF.